The 10 T cell receptor beta chains below come from one sample, sequenced in a study of blood T cell repertoires in COVID-19. Clones were read by immunoSEQ multiplex PCR, and TCRdb kept only the in-frame ones, dropping some. The sample contains some 270,000 clones, nearly 90% of which appear only once. The sequenced material came from PBMCs or T cells enriched from blood (not recorded which). These receptors all stem from a woman aged 55-70 years who had recovered from COVID-19.

The rearrangement joins TRBV5-1 to TRBJ1-5; D uncertain. V lost 3 bases to trimming and J lost 8 bases, with 15 bases between them. The CDR3 contains 14 residues. Looked up from germline, CDR1 is SGHRS and CDR2 is YFSETQ. This CDR3 is CASSSGLTGEPQHF. The CDR3 nucleotides are TGCGCCAGCAGCTCTGGACTCACCGGGGAGCCCCAGCATTTT.

The V call is TRBV19, the J call TRBJ2-3; weak D call: TRBD2 (5 bases). The CDR3 covers 16 residues. Germline V gives CDR1 LNHDA, CDR2 SQIVND (reference sequence). Deletions cut 4 bases from V and 2 bases from J, with 16 bases between. Here the CDR3 reads CASSNPYRDITDTQYF. The CDR3 DNA follows: TGTGCCAGTAGTAACCCGTACCGGGATATCACAGATACGCAGTATTTT. Complete variable domain (other parts from reference TRBV19 and TRBJ2-3): DGGITQSPKYLFRKEGQNVTLSCEQNLNHDAMYWYRQDPGQGLRLIYYSQIVNDFQKGDIAEGYSVSREKKESFPLTVTSAQKNPTAFYLCASSNPYRDITDTQYFGPGTRLTVL.

The CDR3 sequence: CASSLVQGLGTEAFF. As DNA, the CDR3 is TGTGCCAGCAGCTTAGTTCAGGGGTTGGGGACTGAAGCTTTCTTT. This sequence joins TRBV7-8 and TRBJ1-1; D is perhaps TRBD1 (6 bases). The CDR3 sequence is 15 residues long. Trimming shortened V by 1 base and J by 5 bases, and 14 bases separated the two germline ends. Per germline, CDR1 SGHVS and CDR2 FQNEAQ.

The J gene is TRBJ1-5, the V gene TRBV11-2; D might be TRBD1 (5 bases). Trimming pared 2 bases from V and 7 bases from J, leaving 9 bases between. This CDR3 has 13 residues. Germline assignment: CDR1 SGHAT and CDR2 FQNNGV. The CDR3 sequence: CASSLRTSQPQHF. The CDR3 DNA reads TGTGCCAGCAGCTTACGGACAAGCCAGCCCCAGCATTTT.

This clone has just a few counts. J is TRBJ2-5 and V is TRBV10-3; 11 positions agree with TRBD2. V lost 9 bases, J lost 3 bases, and 6 bases stayed unmatched. The CDR3 length is 14 residues. Germline values: CDR1 ENHRY, CDR2 SYGVKD. The CDR3 protein is CAIGLAGGEETQYF. DNA of the CDR3: TGTGCCATAGGTCTAGCGGGGGGAGAAGAGACCCAGTACTTC.

The CDR3 DNA reads as TGTGCCAGCAGTCTTCGTACAGTGAACACTGAAGCTTTCTTT. Translating it yields CASSLRTVNTEAFF. The chain recombines TRBV28 with TRBJ1-1; no firm D call. Trimming shortened V by 5 bases and J by 0 bases, and 10 bases separated the two germline ends. CDR3 length equals 14 residues. Germline loops: CDR1 MDHEN, CDR2 SYDVKM.

This clone was detected only a few times. CDR3 nucleotide sequence: TGTGCCATCAGGGGCGGGATCGACACCGGGGAGCTGTTTTTT. Its protein product is CAIRGGIDTGELFF. The V and J genes are TRBV10-3 and TRBJ2-2; weak D call: TRBD2 (6 bases). The CDR3 contains 14 residues. V lost 6 bases and J lost 3, with 11 bases in between. Per the germline V gene, CDR1 is ENHRY and CDR2 is SYGVKD.

The CDR3 nucleotides are TGTGCCAGCAAGACGACAGGCCTCTCCTACGAGCAGTACTTC. Amino acid sequence: CASKTTGLSYEQYF. The chain has TRBV25-1 and TRBJ2-7; D is possibly TRBD1 (6 bases). V was trimmed by 7 bases and J by 0 bases, leaving 13 bases between them. This CDR3 is 14 amino acids long. In germline, CDR1 is MGHDK, CDR2 SYGVNS.

The rearrangement links TRBV7-9 to TRBJ2-3; D uncertain. The V end lost 10 bases, the J end lost 1 base, and 15 bases lay between the germline ends. Germline-derived CDR1 and CDR2 are SEHNR and FQNEAQ (reference sequence). The CDR3 has 14 residues. The CDR3 nucleotides are TGTGCCACCTCACTGGGCTATGGCACAGATACGCAGTATTTT. It specifies CATSLGYGTDTQYF.

This sequence joins TRBV6-5 and TRBJ2-7, with TRBD1 matching over 7 bases. CDR1 and CDR2 (germline): MNHEY, SVGAGI. The CDR3 loop spans 14 amino acids. V lost 6 bases and J lost 2; bases outside the gene matches: 7. As DNA, the CDR3 is TGTGCCAGCAGATCCCCCCAGGGGGCCTACGAGCAGTACTTC. It codes for CASRSPQGAYEQYF.